This T cell receptor (beta chain) was obtained from a study of shared clonotypes between healthy human individuals. TCRdb keeps only in-frame clones here, not all; method: immunoSEQ multiplex PCR. The data contain 500,000 or so clones, 90% to 96% of them singletons. This CDR3 region has 14 residues. From germline, CDR1 is WSHSY and CDR2 SAAADI. With V trimmed by 10 bases and J by 5 bases, 9 bases remained unmatched. On this clone: What it recognizes is unknown.

It was into CD45RA+ naive and CD45RA-negative memory subsets that the CD4+ cells were split. The study, taken as a whole, reports: For sorted subsets, rarefaction showed incomplete sequencing despite large depth. Relative to memory subsets, naive subsets generally showed larger estimated richness.

This clonotype was obtained from a woman in her twenties or thirties in good health. Sample: naive CD4+ T cells sorted from blood. As to subset: CD45RA+ positively selected. The V and J genes are TRBV10-2 and TRBJ2-7; 12 nucleotides align to TRBD1. This CDR3 is CATAIGTGGHEQYF. The CDR3 region has the DNA TGCGCCACCGCGATCGGGACAGGGGGCCACGAGCAGTACTTC.